The clone carrying this TCR beta chain was detected ten times or more. What it recognizes is unknown. These data belong to a study of T-cell memory formation after mild COVID-19. Regarding the study as a whole: Contracting clones localized mainly to CM and EM when CD4+ and mainly to EMRA when CD8+.

Looked up from germline, CDR1 is SGHRS and CDR2 is YFSETQ. The CDR3 is 16 amino acids. V lost 1 base to trimming and J lost 2 bases, with 10 bases between them. Libraries for TCRalpha and TCRbeta carried sample barcodes and unique molecular identifiers via 5'RACE. TCRdb ran MiXCR on the 5' RACE reads and lists one entry per CDR3 protein. This sample has about 340,000 distinct CDR3 sequences, with approximately 16% found just once. The chain is built from TRBV5-1 and TRBJ2-6, with D uncertain. The clonotype comes from a man younger than 35 who had mild COVID-19 (a few samples of this study predate the infection). Cell type and time point are not known. Sequenced sample: PBMCs or a T cell subset sorted from them (not recorded which). In DNA, the CDR3 is TGCGCCAGCAGCTTGATCGGAGTCACTGGGGCCAACGTCCTGACTTTC. Amino acids: CASSLIGVTGANVLTF.